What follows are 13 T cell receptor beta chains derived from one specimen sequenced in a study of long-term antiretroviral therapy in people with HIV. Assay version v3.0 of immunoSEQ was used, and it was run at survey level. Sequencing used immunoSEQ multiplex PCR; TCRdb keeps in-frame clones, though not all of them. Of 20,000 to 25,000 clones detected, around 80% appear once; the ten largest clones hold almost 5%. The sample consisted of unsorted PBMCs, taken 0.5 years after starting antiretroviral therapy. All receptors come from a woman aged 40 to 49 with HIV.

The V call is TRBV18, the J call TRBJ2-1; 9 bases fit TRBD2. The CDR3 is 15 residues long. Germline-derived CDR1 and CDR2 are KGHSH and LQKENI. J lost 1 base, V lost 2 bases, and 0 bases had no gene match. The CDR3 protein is CASSPAGGSYNEQFF. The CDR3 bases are TGTGCCAGCTCACCAGCGGGGGGGTCCTACAATGAGCAGTTCTTC.

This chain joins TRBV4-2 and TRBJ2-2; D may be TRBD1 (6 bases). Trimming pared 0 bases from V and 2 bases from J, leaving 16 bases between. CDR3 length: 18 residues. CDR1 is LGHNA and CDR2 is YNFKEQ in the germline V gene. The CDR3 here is CASSQDPPLGANTGELFF. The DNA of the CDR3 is TGTGCCAGCAGCCAAGATCCGCCCCTGGGGGCCAACACCGGGGAGCTGTTTTTT.

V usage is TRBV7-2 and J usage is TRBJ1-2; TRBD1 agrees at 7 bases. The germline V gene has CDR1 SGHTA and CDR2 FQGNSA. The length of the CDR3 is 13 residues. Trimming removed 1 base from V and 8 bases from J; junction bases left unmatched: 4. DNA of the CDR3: TGTGCCAGCAGCTTAGGGACAGGTGGCGGCTACACCTTC. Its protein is CASSLGTGGGYTF.

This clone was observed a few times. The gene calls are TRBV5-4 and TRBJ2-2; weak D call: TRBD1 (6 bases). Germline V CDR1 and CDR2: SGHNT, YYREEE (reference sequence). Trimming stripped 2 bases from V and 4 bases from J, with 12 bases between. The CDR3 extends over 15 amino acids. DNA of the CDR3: TGTGCCAGCAGCTTTGCAGGGGCGAGCACCGGGGAGCTGTTTTTT. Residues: CASSFAGASTGELFF. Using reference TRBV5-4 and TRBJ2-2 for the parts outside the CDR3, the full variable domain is ETGVTQSPTHLIKTRGQQVTLRCSSQSGHNTVSWYQQALGQGPQFIFQYYREEENGRGNFPPRFSGLQFPNYSSELNVNALELDDSALYLCASSFAGASTGELFFGEGSRLTVL.

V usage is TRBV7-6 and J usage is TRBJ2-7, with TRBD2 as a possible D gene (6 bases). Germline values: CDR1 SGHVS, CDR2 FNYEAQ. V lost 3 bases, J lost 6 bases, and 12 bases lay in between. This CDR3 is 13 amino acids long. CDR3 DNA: TGTGCCAGCAGCTTGGGGAGCGGGCGCGAGCAGTACTTC. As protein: CASSLGSGREQYF.

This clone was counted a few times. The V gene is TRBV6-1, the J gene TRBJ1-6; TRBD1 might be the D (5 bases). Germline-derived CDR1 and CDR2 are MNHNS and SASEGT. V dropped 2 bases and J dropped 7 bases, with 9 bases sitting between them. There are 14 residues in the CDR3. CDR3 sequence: CASSESGDNSPLHF. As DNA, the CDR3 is TGTGCCAGCAGTGAATCCGGGGACAATTCACCCCTCCACTTT.

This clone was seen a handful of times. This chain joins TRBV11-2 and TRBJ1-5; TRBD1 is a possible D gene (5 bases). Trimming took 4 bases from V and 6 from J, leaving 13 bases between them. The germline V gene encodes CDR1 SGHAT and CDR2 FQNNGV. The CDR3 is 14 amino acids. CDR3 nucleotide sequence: TGTGCCAGCAGCTATAGGGGAGTGGGTCAGCCCCAGCATTTT. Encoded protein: CASSYRGVGQPQHF.

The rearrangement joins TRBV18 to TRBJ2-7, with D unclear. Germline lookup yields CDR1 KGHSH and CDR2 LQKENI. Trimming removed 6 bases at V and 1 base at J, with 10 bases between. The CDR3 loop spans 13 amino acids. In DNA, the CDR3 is TGTGCCAGCTCTTCGGACGGTTCCTACGAGCAGTACTTC. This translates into CASSSDGSYEQYF.

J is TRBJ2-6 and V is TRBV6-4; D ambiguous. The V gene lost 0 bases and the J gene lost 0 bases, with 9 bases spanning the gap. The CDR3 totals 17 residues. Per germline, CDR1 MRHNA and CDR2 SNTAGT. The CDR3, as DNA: TGTGCCAGCAGTGACTCGGAAAGCAGCTCTGGGGCCAACGTCCTGACTTTC. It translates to CASSDSESSSGANVLTF.

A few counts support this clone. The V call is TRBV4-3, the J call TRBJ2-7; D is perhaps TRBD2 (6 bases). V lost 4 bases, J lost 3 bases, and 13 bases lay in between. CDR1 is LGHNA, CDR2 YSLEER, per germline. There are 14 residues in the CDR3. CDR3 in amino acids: CASSPGVGDYEQYF. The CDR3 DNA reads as TGCGCCAGCAGCCCGGGAGTAGGCGACTACGAGCAGTACTTC.

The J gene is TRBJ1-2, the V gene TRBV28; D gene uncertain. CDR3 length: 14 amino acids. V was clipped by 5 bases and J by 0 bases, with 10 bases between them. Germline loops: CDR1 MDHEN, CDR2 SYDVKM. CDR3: CASSNHRTNYGYTF. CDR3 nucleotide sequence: TGTGCCAGCAGTAACCACAGAACTAACTATGGCTACACCTTC.

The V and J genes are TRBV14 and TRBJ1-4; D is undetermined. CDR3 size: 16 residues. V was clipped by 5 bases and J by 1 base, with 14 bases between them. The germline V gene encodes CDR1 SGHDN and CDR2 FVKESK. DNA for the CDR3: TGTGCCAGCAGCAGAAGGGCCCTGAGAACTAATGAAAAACTGTTTTTT. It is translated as CASSRRALRTNEKLFF.

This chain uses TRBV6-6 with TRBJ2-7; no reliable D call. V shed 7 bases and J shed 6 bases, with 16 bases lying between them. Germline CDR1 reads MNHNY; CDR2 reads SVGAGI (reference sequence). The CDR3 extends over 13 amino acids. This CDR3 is CASTAPPGREQYF. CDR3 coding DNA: TGTGCCAGCACCGCCCCCCCGGGTCGCGAGCAGTACTTC.